This T cell receptor (beta chain) was sequenced during a study of blood T cells in healthy people across ages. Many counts were recorded for this clonotype. For the second PCR, which ran for roughly 7 to 11 cycles, a sample-barcoded 5' primer and a J-beta primer mix were used. TCRdb recomputed calls from the 5' RACE reads with MiXCR, one row per CDR3 protein. The sample shows some 1.4 million distinct CDR3 sequences, approximately 40% of them seen only once. This sequence originates from a woman in her late teens or twenties in good health. The sample comprised blood.

CDR3 residues: CASRRTANTEAFF. The CDR3 DNA is TGCGCCAGCAGGCGGACAGCGAACACTGAAGCTTTCTTT. The chain employs TRBV5-1 and TRBJ1-1; possible D gene TRBD1, 6 bases. The germline gives CDR1 SGHRS, CDR2 YFSETQ. There are 13 residues in the CDR3. The V end was cut by 5 bases, the J end by 1 base, with 9 bases between. The whole variable domain, filled in from reference TRBV5-1 and TRBJ1-1, reads KAGVTQTPRYLIKTRGQQVTLSCSPISGHRSVSWYQQTPGQGLQFLFEYFSETQRNKGNFPGRFSGRQFSNSRSEMNVSTLELGDSALYLCASRRTANTEAFFGQGTRLTVV.